These 9 T cell receptor beta chains originate from one sample sequenced in a study of cytomegalovirus exposure and HLA in healthy donors. This PCR relied on a set of 60 Vbeta primers and 13 Jbeta primers. The protocol was immunoSEQ multiplex PCR, while the TCRdb copy is restricted to in-frame clones and leaves out a portion. The sample contains more than 200,000 clones, under 90% of which appear only once. Sample: PBMCs. Receptors originate from a human donor in good health.

This chain links TRBV5-1 with TRBJ2-5; TRBD1 aligns across 8 bases. Trimming cost V 4 bases and J 4 bases; bases outside gene matches: 3. In germline, CDR1 is SGHRS, CDR2 YFSETQ. The CDR3 extends over 13 amino acids. This CDR3 is CASSQGQGETQYF. CDR3 sequence (DNA): TGCGCCAGCAGCCAAGGACAGGGAGAGACCCAGTACTTC.

The table lists this clone with a few counts. The J gene is TRBJ2-2, the V gene TRBV5-6, with unresolved D. This CDR3 region has 14 residues. Germline CDR1 and CDR2: SGHDT and YYEEEE. Trimming cost V 4 bases and J 2 bases, with 9 bases left between them. The CDR3 DNA sequence: TGTGCCAGCAGCCCGCGAGCTAACACCGGGGAGCTGTTTTTT. It codes for CASSPRANTGELFF.

This clone was seen just once. The V gene is TRBV7-2, the J gene TRBJ2-5, with 9 nucleotides matching TRBD1. Germline lookup yields CDR1 SGHTA and CDR2 FQGNSA. The CDR3 loop spans 17 amino acids. V shed 1 base, J shed 3 bases, and the junction held 9 bases outside the gene matches. Here the CDR3 reads CASSLGFPRTGEETQYF. CDR3 nucleotides: TGTGCCAGCAGCTTAGGTTTCCCACGGACAGGGGAAGAGACCCAGTACTTC.

The chain recombines TRBV29-1 with TRBJ1-2, with no clear D. The CDR3 sequence is 11 residues long. Trimming took 1 base from V and 6 from J, leaving 6 bases between them. Per the germline V gene, CDR1 is SQVTM and CDR2 is ANQGSEA. The CDR3 loop is CSVEGQDGYTF. CDR3 in DNA: TGCAGCGTTGAAGGTCAGGATGGCTACACCTTC.

The genes are TRBV14 and TRBJ2-1, with D maybe TRBD2 (5 bases). Germline CDR1 SGHDN, CDR2 FVKESK. CDR3 length equals 15 residues. V lost 7 bases, J lost 0 bases, and 13 bases lay in between. The CDR3 region is CASNRGGSSYNEQFF. CDR3 bases: TGTGCCAGCAACAGAGGTGGGAGCTCCTACAATGAGCAGTTCTTC.

This clone was seen only once. This chain connects TRBV7-9 to TRBJ2-5; 11 bases line up with TRBD1. CDR1 is SEHNR and CDR2 is FQNEAQ in the germline V gene (reference sequence). V dropped 2 bases and J dropped 5; count of bases not matched to a gene: 4. The CDR3 spans 15 residues. Here the CDR3 reads CASSLRTGGTETQYF. The CDR3 bases are TGTGCCAGCAGCTTACGGACAGGGGGCACGGAGACCCAGTACTTC.

This rearrangement joins TRBV4-3 to TRBJ2-1; 11 nucleotides align to TRBD2. Germline CDR1 and CDR2: LGHNA and YSLEER. The ends lost 1 base at V and 1 base at J; junction bases unmatched: 0. There are 16 residues in the CDR3. The CDR3 coding sequence is TGCGCCAGCAGCCAAGCTAGCGGGAGGTCCTACAATGAGCAGTTCTTC. It encodes CASSQASGRSYNEQFF.

The chain recombines TRBV9 with TRBJ1-3; 9 nucleotides agree with TRBD1. Looked up from germline, CDR1 is SGDLS and CDR2 is YYNGEE. The V gene end was trimmed by 3 bases and the J gene end by 7 bases; junction bases not matched to a gene: 14. There are 17 residues in the CDR3. The DNA for the CDR3 is TGTGCCAGCAGCGAGAGGACAGGGGACCCCTTTAGGAACACCATATATTTT. Protein sequence: CASSERTGDPFRNTIYF.

This chain uses TRBV18 with TRBJ1-2; TRBD1 aligns across 7 bases. J gave up 5 bases and V 2 bases, and 5 bases lay outside the gene matches. Germline CDR1 is KGHSH and CDR2 is LQKENI. This CDR3 is 14 amino acids long. CDR3 DNA sequence: TGTGCCAGCTCACCAAATACAGGGGAATATGGCTACACCTTC. This encodes CASSPNTGEYGYTF.